This TCR beta chain was recovered during a study of blood T cell repertoires in COVID-19. Background on the study: Spain, Italy and the United States supplied samples that represented acute and convalescent COVID-19. From T cells, B-cell-depleted T cells, or PBMCs came the material, which was cDNA or gDNA.

Under the authors' procedure: It was from reference gene primer amplification that nucleated cell counts were estimated. Using immunoSEQ multiplex PCR, the repertoire was profiled, and TCRdb retains in-frame clones only, with some absent. V and J calls and clone size follow that table, whereas D and trimming were derived from the DNA. Found here are roughly 100,000 clones, 80% to 85% of them singletons; the top ten hold about 17%. Between the trimmed V and J ends, which lost 7 bases and 5 bases, there was a span of 23 bases. The CDR3 runs to 17 residues. The germline gives CDR1 SEHNR, CDR2 FQNEAQ (reference sequence). The count of this clone is one.

The sequenced sample consisted of peripheral blood. The chain employs TRBV7-9 and TRBJ2-2; a possible D gene is TRBD2 (5 bases). The TCR was taken from a woman of 80 years or more with active or convalescent COVID-19. The DNA for the CDR3 is TGTGCCAGCAACCACCCCCGGGATATGACGGAAACCGGGGAGCTGTTTTTT. Amino acids: CASNHPRDMTETGELFF.